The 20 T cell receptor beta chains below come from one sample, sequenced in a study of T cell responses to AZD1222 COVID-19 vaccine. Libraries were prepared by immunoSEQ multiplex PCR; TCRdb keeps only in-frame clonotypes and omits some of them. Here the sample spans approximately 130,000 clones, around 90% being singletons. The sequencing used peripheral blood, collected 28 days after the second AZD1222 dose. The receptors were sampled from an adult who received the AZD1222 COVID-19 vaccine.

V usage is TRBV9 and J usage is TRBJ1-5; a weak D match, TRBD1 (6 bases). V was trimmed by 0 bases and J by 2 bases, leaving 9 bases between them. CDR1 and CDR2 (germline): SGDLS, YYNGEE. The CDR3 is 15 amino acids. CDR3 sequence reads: CASSVGGGRNQPQHF. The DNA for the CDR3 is TGTGCCAGCAGCGTAGGGGGGGGCCGCAATCAGCCCCAGCATTTT.

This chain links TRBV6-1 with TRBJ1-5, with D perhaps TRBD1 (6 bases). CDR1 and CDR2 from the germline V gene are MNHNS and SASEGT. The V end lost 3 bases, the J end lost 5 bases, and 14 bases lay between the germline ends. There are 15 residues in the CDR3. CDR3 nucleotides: TGTGCCAGCAGTGATGGACAGTACAAGGATCAGCCCCAGCATTTT. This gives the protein CASSDGQYKDQPQHF.

CDR3 DNA: TGCAGTGCTAGTTCGGTAGCGAACACTGAAGCTTTCTTT. Translation gives CSASSVANTEAFF. V usage is TRBV20-1 and J usage is TRBJ1-1; D remains unclear. The CDR3 length is 13 residues. The germline CDR1 and CDR2 sequences are DFQATT and SNEGSKA (reference sequence). Trimming removed 3 bases from V and 1 base from J, with 9 bases in between.

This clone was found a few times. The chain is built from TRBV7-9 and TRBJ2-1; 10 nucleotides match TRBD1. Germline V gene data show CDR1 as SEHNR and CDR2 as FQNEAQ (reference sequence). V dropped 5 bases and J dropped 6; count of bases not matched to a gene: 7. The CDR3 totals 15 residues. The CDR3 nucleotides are TGTGCCAGCAGCATCGGGACAGGGGTAGTCAATGAGCAGTTCTTC. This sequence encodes CASSIGTGVVNEQFF.

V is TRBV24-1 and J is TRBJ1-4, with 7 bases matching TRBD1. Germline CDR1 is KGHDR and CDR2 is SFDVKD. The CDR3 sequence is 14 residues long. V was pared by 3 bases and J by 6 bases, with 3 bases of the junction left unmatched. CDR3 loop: CATSDPGTDEKLFF. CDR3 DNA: TGTGCCACCAGTGATCCCGGGACAGATGAAAAACTGTTTTTT.

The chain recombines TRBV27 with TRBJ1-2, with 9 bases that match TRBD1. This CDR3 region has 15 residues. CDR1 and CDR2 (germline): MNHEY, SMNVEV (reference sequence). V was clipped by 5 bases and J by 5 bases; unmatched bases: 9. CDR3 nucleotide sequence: TGTGCCAGCAGTCCCCTCCGGGACAGGGTATATGGCTACACCTTC. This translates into CASSPLRDRVYGYTF.

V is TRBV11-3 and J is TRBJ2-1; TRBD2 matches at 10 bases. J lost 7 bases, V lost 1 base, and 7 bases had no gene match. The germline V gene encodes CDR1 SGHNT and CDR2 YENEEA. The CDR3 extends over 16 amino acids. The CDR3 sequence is CASSLGAGLARNEQFF. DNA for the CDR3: TGTGCCAGCAGCTTAGGGGCGGGACTAGCGAGGAATGAGCAGTTCTTC.

The CDR3 sequence: CASSLSRDEQFF. CDR3 DNA: TGTGCCAGCAGCCTTAGTAGGGATGAGCAGTTCTTC. V gene TRBV9 combines with J gene TRBJ2-1; D is unclear. Trimming removed 4 bases from V and 8 bases from J, with 10 bases in between. The CDR3 sequence is 12 residues long. Germline loops: CDR1 SGDLS, CDR2 YYNGEE.

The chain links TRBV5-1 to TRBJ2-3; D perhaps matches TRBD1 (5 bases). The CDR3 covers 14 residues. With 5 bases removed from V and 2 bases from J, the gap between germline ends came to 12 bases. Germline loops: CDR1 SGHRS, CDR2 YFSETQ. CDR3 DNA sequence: TGCGCCAGCAGTACCCTAGGGGTCACAGATACGCAGTATTTT. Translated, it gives CASSTLGVTDTQYF.

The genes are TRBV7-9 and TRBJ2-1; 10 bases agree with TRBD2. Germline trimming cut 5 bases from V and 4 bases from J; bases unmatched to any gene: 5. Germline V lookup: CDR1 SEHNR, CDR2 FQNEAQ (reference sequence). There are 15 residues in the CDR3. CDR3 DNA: TGTGCCAGCAGCACCCGGACTAGCGGATACAATGAGCAGTTCTTC. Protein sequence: CASSTRTSGYNEQFF.

The CDR3: CASSPPSQPQHF. The DNA of the CDR3 is TGTGCCAGCAGCCCACCGAGTCAGCCCCAGCATTTT. The chain combines TRBV6-6 with TRBJ1-5; no reliable D call. V lost 6 bases and J 6 bases, leaving 9 bases between the germline ends. The length of the CDR3 is 12 residues. Germline CDR1 is MNHNY and CDR2 is SVGAGI (reference sequence).

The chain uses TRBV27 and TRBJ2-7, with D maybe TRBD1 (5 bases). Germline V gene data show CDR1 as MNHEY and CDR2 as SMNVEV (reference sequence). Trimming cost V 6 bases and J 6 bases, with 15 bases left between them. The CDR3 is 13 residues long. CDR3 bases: TGTGCCAGCAGCCCAGGCCCAGGGCTCGAGCAGTACTTC. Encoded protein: CASSPGPGLEQYF.

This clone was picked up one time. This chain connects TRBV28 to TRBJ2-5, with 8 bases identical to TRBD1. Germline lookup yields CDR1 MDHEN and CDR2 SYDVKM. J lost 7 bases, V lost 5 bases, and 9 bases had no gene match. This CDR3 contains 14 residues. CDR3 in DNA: TGTGCCAGCAGTGCGGACAGGGCTGGAGGGACCCAGTACTTC. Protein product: CASSADRAGGTQYF. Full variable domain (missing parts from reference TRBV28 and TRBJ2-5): DVKVTQSSRYLVKRTGEKVFLECVQDMDHENMFWYRQDPGLGLRLIYFSYDVKMKEKGDIPEGYSVSREKKERFSLILESASTNQTSMYLCASSADRAGGTQYFGPGTRLLVL.

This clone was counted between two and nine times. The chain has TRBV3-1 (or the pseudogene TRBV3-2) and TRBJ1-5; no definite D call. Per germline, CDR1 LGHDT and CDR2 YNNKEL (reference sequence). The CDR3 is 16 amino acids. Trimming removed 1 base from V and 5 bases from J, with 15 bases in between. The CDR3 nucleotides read TGTGCCAGCAGCCAAGGGATGGGTAGGAGGTATCAGCCCCAGCATTTT. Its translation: CASSQGMGRRYQPQHF.

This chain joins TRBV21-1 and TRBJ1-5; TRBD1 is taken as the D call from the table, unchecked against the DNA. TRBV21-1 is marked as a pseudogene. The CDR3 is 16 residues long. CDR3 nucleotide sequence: TGTGCCAGCAGCGCAGTACAGGACCCTAGCAATCAGCCCCAGCATTTT. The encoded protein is CASSAVQDPSNQPQHF.

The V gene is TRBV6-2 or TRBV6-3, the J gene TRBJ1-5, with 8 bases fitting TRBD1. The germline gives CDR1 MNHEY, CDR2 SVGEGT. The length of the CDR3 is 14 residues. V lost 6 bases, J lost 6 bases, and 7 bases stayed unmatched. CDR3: CASSSDRGPQPQHF. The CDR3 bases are TGTGCCAGCAGCTCCGACAGGGGACCTCAGCCCCAGCATTTT.

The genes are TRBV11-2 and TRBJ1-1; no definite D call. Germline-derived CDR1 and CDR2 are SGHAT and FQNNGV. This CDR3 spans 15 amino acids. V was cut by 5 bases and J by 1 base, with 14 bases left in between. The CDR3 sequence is CASSLSDSPNTEAFF. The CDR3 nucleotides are TGTGCCAGCAGCCTCTCGGACTCCCCGAACACTGAAGCTTTCTTT.

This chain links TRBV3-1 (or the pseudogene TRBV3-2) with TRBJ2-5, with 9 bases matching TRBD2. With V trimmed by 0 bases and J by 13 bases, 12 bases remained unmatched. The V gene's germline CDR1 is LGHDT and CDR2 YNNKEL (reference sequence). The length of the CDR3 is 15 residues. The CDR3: CASSQDGLAGLPLYF. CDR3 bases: TGTGCCAGCAGCCAAGATGGGCTAGCGGGGCTCCCTTTGTACTTC.

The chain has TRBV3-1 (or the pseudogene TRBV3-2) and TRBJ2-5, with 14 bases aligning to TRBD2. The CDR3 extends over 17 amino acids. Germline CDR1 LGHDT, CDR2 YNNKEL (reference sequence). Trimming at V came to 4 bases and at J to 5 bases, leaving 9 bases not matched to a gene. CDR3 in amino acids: CASSLPGTSGSVETQYF. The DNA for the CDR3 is TGTGCCAGCAGCCTTCCGGGGACTAGCGGGAGTGTCGAGACCCAGTACTTC.

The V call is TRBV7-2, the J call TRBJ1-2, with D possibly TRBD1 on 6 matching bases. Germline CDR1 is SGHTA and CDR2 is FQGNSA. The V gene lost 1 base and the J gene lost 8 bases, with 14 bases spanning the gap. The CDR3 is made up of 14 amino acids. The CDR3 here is CASSLGGQGNGYTF. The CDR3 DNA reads TGTGCCAGCAGCTTAGGCGGGCAGGGGAACGGCTACACCTTC.